This is a list of T cell receptor beta chains from one sample in a study of CD8 T cells in ankylosing spondylitis. A single record per CDR3 protein comes from TCRdb applying MiXCR to the 5' RACE reads. In the table there are approximately 550,000 distinct CDR3 sequences, roughly an eighth of which are singletons. The specimen was blood, either unsorted or a sorted T cell fraction (not recorded which). The receptors originated from a male donor with ankylosing spondylitis. CDR3s include the opening cysteine and the closing phenylalanine or tryptophan. Each record gives: V gene, clone size, CDR3 length, D gene, J gene, CDR3 DNA, CDR3 protein. The D gene is left open where the match is weak. Clone sizes are given selectively: once, few, many, or a class where the clone is expanded.

V: TRBV5-1; size: NA; length: 16; D: TRBD2; J: TRBJ2-1; DNA: TGCGCCAGCAGCTTGTTCGGGACTAGCGGGAGGGACGAGCAGTTCTTC; CDR3: CASSLFGTSGRDEQFF
V: TRBV30; size: NA; length: 15; D: NA; J: TRBJ2-1; DNA: TGTGCCTGGAGTGTAGGGCTAGCGCCCTACAATGAGCAGTTCTTC; CDR3: CAWSVGLAPYNEQFF
V: TRBV11-3; size: NA; length: 14; D: NA; J: TRBJ2-2; DNA: TGTGCCATTCGGCCGGGACAACTAACCGGGGAGCTGTTTTTT; CDR3: CAIRPGQLTGELFF
V: TRBV2; size: NA; length: 14; D: NA; J: TRBJ1-1; DNA: TGTGCCAGCAGTCGAACAGGCGATGGGACTGAAGCTTTCTTT; CDR3: CASSRTGDGTEAFF
V: TRBV28; size: few; length: 15; D: TRBD2; J: TRBJ2-5; DNA: TGTGCCAGCAGTTTGTTGCTAGCGGGGTGGAAGACCCAGTACTTC; CDR3: CASSLLLAGWKTQYF
V: TRBV5-1; size: few; length: 17; D: TRBD2; J: TRBJ2-2; DNA: TGCGCCAGCAGCTTTCAGGTAGCGGGTACGAACACCGGGGAGCTGTTTTTT; CDR3: CASSFQVAGTNTGELFF
V: TRBV3-1; size: many; length: 16; D: NA; J: TRBJ1-4; DNA: TGTGCCAGCAGTCCCAAGCCAGGGATGACTAATGAAAAACTGTTTTTT; CDR3: CASSPKPGMTNEKLFF
V: TRBV5-1; size: many; length: 13; D: TRBD1; J: TRBJ2-2; DNA: TGCGCCAGCAGGGGACAGGGCACCGGGGAGCTGTTTTTT; CDR3: CASRGQGTGELFF
V: TRBV10-3; size: NA; length: 20; D: NA; J: TRBJ1-2; DNA: TGTGCCATCAGTGAGACTACGCCGGACAGAGCCGAACTAACTGTTTATGGCTACACCTTC; CDR3: CAISETTPDRAELTVYGYTF
V: TRBV5-1; size: NA; length: 13; D: TRBD1; J: TRBJ2-5; DNA: TGCGCCAGCAGATCCGGGACAGAAGAGACCCAGTACTTC; CDR3: CASRSGTEETQYF
V: TRBV7-2; size: NA; length: 17; D: TRBD2; J: TRBJ2-1; DNA: TGTGCCAGCAGCTTAGGGGCTCCGGGGGGCTCCTACAATGAGCAGTTCTTC; CDR3: CASSLGAPGGSYNEQFF
V: TRBV19; size: NA; length: 13; D: TRBD1; J: TRBJ1-2; DNA: TGTGCCACCTCTTACAGGGGTAACTATGGCTACACCTTC; CDR3: CATSYRGNYGYTF